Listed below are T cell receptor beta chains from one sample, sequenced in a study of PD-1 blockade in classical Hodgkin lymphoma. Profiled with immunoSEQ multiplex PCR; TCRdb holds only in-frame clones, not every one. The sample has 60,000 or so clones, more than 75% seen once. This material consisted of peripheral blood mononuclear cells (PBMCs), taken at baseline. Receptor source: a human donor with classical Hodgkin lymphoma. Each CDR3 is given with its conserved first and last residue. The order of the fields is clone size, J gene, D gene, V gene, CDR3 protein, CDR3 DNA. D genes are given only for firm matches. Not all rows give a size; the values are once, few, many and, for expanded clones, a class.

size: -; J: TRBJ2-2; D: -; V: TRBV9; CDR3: CASSVVGFTGELFF; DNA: TGTGCCAGCAGCGTAGTAGGGTTCACCGGGGAGCTGTTTTTT
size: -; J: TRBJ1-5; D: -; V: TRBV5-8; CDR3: CASSLEAGAGSNQPQHF; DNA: TGTGCCAGCAGCTTAGAAGCAGGGGCGGGTAGCAATCAGCCCCAGCATTTT
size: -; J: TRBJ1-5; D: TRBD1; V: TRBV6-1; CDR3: CASSESDRARGPQHF; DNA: TGTGCCAGCAGTGAAAGTGACAGGGCCCGAGGGCCCCAGCATTTT
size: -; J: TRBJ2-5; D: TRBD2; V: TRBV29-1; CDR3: CSVGTRDQETQYF; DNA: TGCAGCGTCGGGACTAGAGACCAAGAGACCCAGTACTTC
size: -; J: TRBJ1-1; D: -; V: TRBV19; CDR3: CASLQRGTGLETEAFF; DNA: TGTGCCAGTCTCCAGCGGGGCACAGGGTTGGAAACTGAAGCTTTCTTT
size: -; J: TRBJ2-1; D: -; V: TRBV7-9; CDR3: CASSFLGGKVYNEQFF; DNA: TGTGCCAGCAGCTTCCTAGGGGGGAAGGTCTACAATGAGCAGTTCTTC
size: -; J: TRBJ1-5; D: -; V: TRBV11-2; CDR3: CASSLLQLGSFRRNQPQHF; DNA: TGTGCCAGCAGCTTGTTACAGTTGGGATCCTTTCGGCGCAATCAGCCCCAGCATTTT
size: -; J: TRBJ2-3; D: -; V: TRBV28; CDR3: CASRIQFPLEPQYF; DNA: TGTGCCAGCAGGATACAGTTCCCCCTTGAGCCGCAGTATTTT
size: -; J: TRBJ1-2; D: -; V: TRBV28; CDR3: CASSLGPGAYGYTF; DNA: TGTGCCAGCAGTTTGGGGCCGGGGGCCTATGGCTACACCTTC
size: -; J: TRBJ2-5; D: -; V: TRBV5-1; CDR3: CASSLEETQYF; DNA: TGCGCCAGCAGCTTGGAAGAGACCCAGTACTTC
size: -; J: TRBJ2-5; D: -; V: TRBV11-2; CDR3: CASSLGEAQVTNQETQYF; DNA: TGTGCCAGCAGCTTAGGAGAGGCACAGGTCACCAACCAAGAGACCCAGTACTTC
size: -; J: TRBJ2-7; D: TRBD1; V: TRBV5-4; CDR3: CASKSSGTGGYEQYF; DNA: TGTGCCAGCAAGTCCTCCGGGACAGGGGGCTACGAGCAGTACTTC
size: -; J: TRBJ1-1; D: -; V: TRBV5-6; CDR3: CASSRTYRVGTEAFF; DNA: TGTGCCAGCAGCCGAACTTACAGGGTTGGCACTGAAGCTTTCTTT
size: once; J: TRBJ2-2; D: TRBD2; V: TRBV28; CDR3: CASSLYGREWDTGELFF; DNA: TGTGCCAGCAGTTTATACGGGAGGGAATGGGACACCGGGGAGCTGTTTTTT
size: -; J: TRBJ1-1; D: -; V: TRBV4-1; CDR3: CASSDRWFRGRDTEAFF; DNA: -
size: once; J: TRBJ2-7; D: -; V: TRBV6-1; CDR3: CASRRLYEQYF; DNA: TGTGCCAGCAGGCGCCTATACGAGCAGTACTTC
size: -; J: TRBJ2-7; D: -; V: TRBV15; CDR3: CATSEVVNRIRSYEQYF; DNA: TGTGCCACCAGCGAAGTCGTAAACAGGATTCGATCCTACGAGCAGTACTTC
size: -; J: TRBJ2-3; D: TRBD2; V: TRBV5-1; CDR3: CASTLAGRDTQYF; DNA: TGCGCCAGTACACTAGCGGGGAGGGATACGCAGTATTTT
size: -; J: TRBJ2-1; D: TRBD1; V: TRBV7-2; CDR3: CASSLMAGGVDEQFF; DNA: TGTGCCAGCAGCTTGATGGCAGGGGGCGTCGATGAGCAGTTCTTC
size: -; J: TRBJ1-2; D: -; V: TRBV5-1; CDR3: CASSPDIYGYTF; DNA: TGCGCCAGCAGCCCAGACATCTACGGCTACACCTTC
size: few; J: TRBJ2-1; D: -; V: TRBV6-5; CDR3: CASSYRDYNEQFF; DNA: TGTGCCAGCAGTTACAGGGACTACAATGAGCAGTTCTTC
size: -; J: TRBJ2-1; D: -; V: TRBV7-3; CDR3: CASSFHAGVSYNEQFF; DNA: TGTGCCAGCAGCTTCCACGCGGGTGTGTCCTACAATGAGCAGTTCTTC
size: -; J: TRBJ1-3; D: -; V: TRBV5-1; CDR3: CASSLGGPTGNTIYF; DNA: TGCGCCAGCAGCTTGGGGGGCCCGACTGGAAACACCATATATTTT
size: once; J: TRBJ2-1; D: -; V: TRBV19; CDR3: CASSISAGFPYNEQFF; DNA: TGTGCCAGTAGTATATCGGCAGGGTTCCCCTACAATGAGCAGTTCTTC
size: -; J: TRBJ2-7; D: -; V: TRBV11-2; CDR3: CASLMAASYEQYF; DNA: TGTGCCAGCCTCATGGCGGCCTCCTACGAGCAGTACTTC
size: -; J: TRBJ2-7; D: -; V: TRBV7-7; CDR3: CASSFRGTFYEQYF; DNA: TGTGCTAGCAGCTTTAGGGGGACCTTCTACGAGCAGTACTTC
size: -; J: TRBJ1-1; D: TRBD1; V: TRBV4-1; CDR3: CASSQAGTGDVNTEAFF; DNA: TGCGCCAGCAGCCAGGCCGGGACAGGGGATGTTAACACTGAAGCTTTCTTT
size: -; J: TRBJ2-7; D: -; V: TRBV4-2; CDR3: CASSQEETRNYEQYF; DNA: TGTGCCAGCAGCCAAGAAGAGACCAGAAACTACGAGCAGTACTTC
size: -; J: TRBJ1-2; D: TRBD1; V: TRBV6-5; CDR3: CASSQGDYGYTF; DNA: TGTGCCAGCAGCCAGGGGGACTATGGCTACACCTTC
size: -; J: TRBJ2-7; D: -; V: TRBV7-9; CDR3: CASSRTSGSLGEQYF; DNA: TGTGCCAGCAGCCGAACATCAGGTTCTTTGGGCGAGCAGTACTTC
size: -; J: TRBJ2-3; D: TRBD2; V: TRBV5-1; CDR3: CASSLGRSGSGWTDTQYF; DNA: TGCGCCAGCAGCTTGGGACGTAGCGGGAGTGGTTGGACAGATACGCAGTATTTT
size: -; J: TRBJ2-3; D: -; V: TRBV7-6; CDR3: CASSLARSTDTQYF; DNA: TGTGCCAGCAGCTTAGCGCGGAGCACAGATACGCAGTATTTT
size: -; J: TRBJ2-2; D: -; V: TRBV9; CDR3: CASSVEADQVAGELFF; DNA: TGTGCCAGCAGCGTAGAAGCGGACCAGGTGGCCGGGGAGCTGTTTTTT
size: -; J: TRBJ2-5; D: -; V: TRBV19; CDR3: CASSIITGSGAETQYF; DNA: TGTGCCAGTAGCATCATCACAGGGTCGGGTGCAGAGACCCAGTACTTC
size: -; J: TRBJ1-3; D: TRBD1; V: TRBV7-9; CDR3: CASSPLRDRGYF; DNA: TGTGCCAGCAGCCCCCTCAGAGACAGGGGGTATTTT
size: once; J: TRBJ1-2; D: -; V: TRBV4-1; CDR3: CASSQDPTIYGYTF; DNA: TGCGCCAGCAGCCAAGATCCAACAATCTATGGCTACACCTTC
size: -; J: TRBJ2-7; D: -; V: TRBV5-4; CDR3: CASSLLGGAETYEQYF; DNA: TGTGCCAGCAGCTTGTTGGGGGGGGCAGAAACCTACGAGCAGTACTTC
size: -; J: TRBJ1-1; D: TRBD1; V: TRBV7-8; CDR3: CASSLLVGTGQAFF; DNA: TGTGCCAGCAGCTTACTAGTGGGGACAGGGCAAGCTTTCTTT
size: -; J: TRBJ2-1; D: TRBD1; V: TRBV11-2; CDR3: CASSPGQGLYNEQFF; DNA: TGTGCCAGCAGCCCGGGACAGGGGCTCTACAATGAGCAGTTCTTC
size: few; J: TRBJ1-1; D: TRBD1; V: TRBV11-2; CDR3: CASSPGQGARYTEAFF; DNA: TGTGCCAGCAGCCCTGGACAGGGGGCGCGGTACACTGAAGCTTTCTTT
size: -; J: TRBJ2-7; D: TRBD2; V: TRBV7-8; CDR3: CASSLILASGSYEQYF; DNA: TGTGCCAGCAGCTTAATTCTTGCTAGCGGCTCCTACGAGCAGTACTTC